Shown below are 29 T cell receptor beta chains from a single sample sequenced in a study of shared clonotypes between healthy human individuals. Libraries were prepared by immunoSEQ multiplex PCR; TCRdb keeps only in-frame clonotypes and omits some of them. Of about 2.2 million clones listed, approximately 92% are singletons. Only CD45RO-negative cells positively selected for CCR7 counted as naive CD8 cells, so terminally differentiated effector memory CD45RA+ cells were excluded. The material sequenced was naive CD8+ T cells from PBMCs. All receptors come from a man younger than 30 in good health. Some clones in this sample may be carry-over from other donors' samples.

The V gene is TRBV27, the J gene TRBJ1-2, with a weak D call TRBD1 (5 bases). The V gene lost 7 bases and the J gene lost 6 bases, with 18 bases spanning the gap. CDR3 length: 14 residues. In germline, CDR1 is MNHEY, CDR2 SMNVEV (reference sequence). CDR3 nucleotide sequence: TGTGCCAGCAAGCTCCTCGGGGGGGAGGATGGCTACACCTTC. It codes for CASKLLGGEDGYTF.

The chain is built from TRBV9 and TRBJ2-7, with TRBD1 identical over 9 bases. The CDR3 is 15 residues long. CDR1 is SGDLS, CDR2 YYNGEE, per germline. The V segment lost 3 bases and the J segment 3 bases; nucleotides outside the gene matches: 7. The CDR3 nucleotides are TGTGCCAGCAGCGAGGGAGACAGGGGGAACTACGAGCAGTACTTC. Its translation is CASSEGDRGNYEQYF.

The rearrangement links TRBV6-5 to TRBJ1-5, with a possible D match to TRBD1 (6 bases). Trimming cost V 0 bases and J 5 bases, with 11 bases left between them. CDR1 and CDR2 from the germline V gene are MNHEY and SVGAGI. This CDR3 has 15 amino acids. The CDR3 nucleotides are TGTGCCAGCAGTTACTCGGGTCACAGGGATCAGCCCCAGCATTTT. Protein: CASSYSGHRDQPQHF.

The genes are TRBV11-2 and TRBJ2-7, with a tentative D call TRBD1 (5 bases). The CDR3 has 15 amino acids. Germline V gene data show CDR1 as SGHAT and CDR2 as FQNNGV. The ends were cut back, 4 bases at V and 2 bases at J, with 15 bases in the middle. CDR3 residues: CASSSQGPRPYEQYF. CDR3 bases: TGTGCCAGCAGCTCGCAGGGTCCCCGGCCCTACGAGCAGTACTTC.

The chain combines TRBV5-4 with TRBJ1-3; no clear D. Germline V gene lookup returns CDR1 SGHNT and CDR2 YYREEE (reference sequence). Trimming took off 5 bases at V and 0 bases at J, with 9 bases between the two ends. The CDR3 totals 14 residues. The CDR3 here is CASSPTTSGNTIYF. The CDR3 DNA reads TGTGCCAGCAGTCCCACCACCTCTGGAAACACCATATATTTT.

The chain carries TRBV5-1 and TRBJ2-3; D gene uncertain. V shed 5 bases and J shed 0 bases, with 19 bases lying between them. This CDR3 spans 17 amino acids. Germline V gene sequence: CDR1 SGHRS, CDR2 YFSETQ. This CDR3 reads CASSHRLLRRSTDTQYF. Here the CDR3 DNA reads TGCGCCAGCAGTCATAGATTACTAAGAAGGAGCACAGATACGCAGTATTTT.

J is TRBJ1-5 and V is TRBV28; D is uncertain. The CDR3 runs 14 residues. With 8 bases removed from V and 9 bases from J, the gap between germline ends came to 20 bases. CDR1 and CDR2 (germline): MDHEN, SYDVKM. Here the CDR3 reads CASAPLGAGGPQHF. CDR3 sequence (DNA): TGTGCCAGCGCCCCCCTGGGTGCGGGCGGGCCCCAGCATTTT. Full variable domain (missing parts from reference TRBV28 and TRBJ1-5): DVKVTQSSRYLVKRTGEKVFLECVQDMDHENMFWYRQDPGLGLRLIYFSYDVKMKEKGDIPEGYSVSREKKERFSLILESASTNQTSMYLCASAPLGAGGPQHFGDGTRLSIL.

The V call is TRBV9, the J call TRBJ2-3; 8 bases fit TRBD2. In germline, CDR1 is SGDLS, CDR2 YYNGEE. This CDR3 has 19 amino acids. V lost 4 bases to trimming and J lost 2 bases; unmatched junction nucleotides: 18. CDR3 protein: CASSSPPWEEREITDTQYF. The CDR3 bases are TGTGCCAGCAGCTCCCCCCCCTGGGAAGAGCGGGAGATCACAGATACGCAGTATTTT.

This chain connects TRBV6-5 to TRBJ2-1; D possibly uses TRBD1 or TRBD2 (5 bases each). Looked up from germline, CDR1 is MNHEY and CDR2 is SVGAGI. This CDR3 contains 15 residues. Trimming stripped 5 bases from V and 9 bases from J, with 20 bases between. The DNA for the CDR3 is TGTGCCAGCAGTCACCTCCGGGAAAAGGGGAGTGAGCAGTTCTTC. It yields the protein CASSHLREKGSEQFF.

This chain uses TRBV9 with TRBJ2-7; TRBD2 aligns across 8 bases. V lost 4 bases, J lost 2 bases, and 11 bases stayed unmatched. Germline V lookup: CDR1 SGDLS, CDR2 YYNGEE. This CDR3 has 16 residues. In nucleotides, the CDR3 is TGTGCCAGCAGCCCAGGCGGGGGGAGAAGACCCTACGAGCAGTACTTC. Its protein is CASSPGGGRRPYEQYF.

This chain joins TRBV5-1 and TRBJ1-2; no clear D gene. Trimming took off 4 bases at V and 6 bases at J, with 13 bases between the two ends. There are 13 residues in the CDR3. Germline V gives CDR1 SGHRS, CDR2 YFSETQ. The CDR3 sequence is CASSTNTADGYTF. Written as DNA, the CDR3 is TGCGCCAGCAGCACTAACACCGCCGATGGCTACACCTTC. Full variable domain (rest looked up from reference TRBV5-1 and TRBJ1-2): KAGVTQTPRYLIKTRGQQVTLSCSPISGHRSVSWYQQTPGQGLQFLFEYFSETQRNKGNFPGRFSGRQFSNSRSEMNVSTLELGDSALYLCASSTNTADGYTFGSGTRLTVV.

V and J are TRBV5-8 and TRBJ1-2; TRBD1 might be the D (5 bases). The CDR3 covers 16 residues. The germline V gene encodes CDR1 SGHTS and CDR2 YDEGEE. V lost 0 bases to trimming and J lost 2 bases, with 14 bases between them. The CDR3 sequence is CASSLVGATFNYGYTF. The CDR3 DNA sequence: TGTGCCAGCAGCTTGGTCGGGGCCACCTTCAACTATGGCTACACCTTC. Supplemented by reference TRBV5-8 and TRBJ1-2, the full variable domain reads EAGVTQSPTHLIKTRGQQATLRCSPISGHTSVYWYQQALGLGLQFLLWYDEGEERNRGNFPPRFSGRQFPNYSSELNVNALELEDSALYLCASSLVGATFNYGYTFGSGTRLTVV.

This chain joins TRBV7-2 and TRBJ2-7; TRBD1 is a possible D gene (5 bases). V shed 5 bases and J shed 2 bases, with 13 bases lying between them. CDR1 SGHTA and CDR2 FQGNSA come from the germline V gene. The CDR3 totals 14 residues. The DNA for the CDR3 is TGTGCCAGCAGCCATTCGACAGTGACCTACGAGCAGTACTTC. Translated, it gives CASSHSTVTYEQYF.

The chain couples TRBV5-1 to TRBJ2-1; 8 nucleotides agree with TRBD2. Losses at the gene ends were 5 bases for V and 4 bases for J; bases not matched to a gene: 2. The CDR3 sequence is 13 residues long. The V gene's germline CDR1 is SGHRS and CDR2 YFSETQ. CDR3 residues: CASSIAGYNEQFF. As DNA, the CDR3 is TGCGCCAGCAGTATAGCGGGATACAATGAGCAGTTCTTC.

This chain uses TRBV25-1 with TRBJ2-2; possibly TRBD1 or TRBD2 for D (6 bases each). The V end was cut by 1 base, the J end by 3 bases, with 9 bases between. Germline assignment: CDR1 MGHDK and CDR2 SYGVNS. The CDR3 spans 15 residues. The CDR3 coding sequence is TGTGCCAGCAGTGAATGGGGGGCGGACACCGGGGAGCTGTTTTTT. Its protein product is CASSEWGADTGELFF. The full variable domain, completed using reference TRBV25-1 and TRBJ2-2, is EADIYQTPRYLVIGTGKKITLECSQTMGHDKMYWYQQDPGMELHLIHYSYGVNSTEKGDLSSESTVSRIRTEHFPLTLESARPSHTSQYLCASSEWGADTGELFFGEGSRLTVL.

The chain recombines TRBV28 with TRBJ1-6; 7 nucleotides align to TRBD1. The germline V gene encodes CDR1 MDHEN and CDR2 SYDVKM. The CDR3 has 14 amino acids. The J segment lost 10 bases and the V segment lost 2 bases, leaving 5 bases of the junction unmatched. CDR3 protein: CASSLLRRGSPLHF. Written as DNA, the CDR3 is TGTGCCAGCAGTTTACTCCGCAGGGGGTCACCCCTCCACTTT. Complete variable domain (other parts from reference TRBV28 and TRBJ1-6): DVKVTQSSRYLVKRTGEKVFLECVQDMDHENMFWYRQDPGLGLRLIYFSYDVKMKEKGDIPEGYSVSREKKERFSLILESASTNQTSMYLCASSLLRRGSPLHFGNGTRLTVT.

This chain joins TRBV6-1 and TRBJ1-1; D remains unclear. Trimming took off 3 bases at V and 2 bases at J, with 19 bases between the two ends. Germline CDR1 and CDR2: MNHNS and SASEGT. There are 17 residues in the CDR3. Written as DNA, the CDR3 is TGTGCCAGCAGTGATTTCAGGCAGTCTTTTCCAAACACTGAAGCTTTCTTT. Its protein product is CASSDFRQSFPNTEAFF.

This clone occurred a few times. V gene TRBV15 combines with J gene TRBJ1-1; possibly TRBD1 for D (6 bases). The CDR3 has 16 residues. Germline assignment: CDR1 LNHNV and CDR2 YYDKDF (reference sequence). The V end was cut by 3 bases, the J end by 8 bases, with 22 bases between. As DNA, the CDR3 is TGTGCCACCAGCAGTGAGATCCCCCTTGGAGACAGGGAAGCTTTCTTT. Translation gives CATSSEIPLGDREAFF.

The chain has TRBV6-5 and TRBJ2-1, with a tentative D call TRBD1 (6 bases). V lost 2 bases, J lost 5 bases, and 16 bases lay in between. The CDR3 consists of 16 residues. Germline CDR1 MNHEY, CDR2 SVGAGI. CDR3 bases: TGTGCCAGCAGTTACAGGGGGTTCTCCCTAAACAATGAGCAGTTCTTC. Translation: CASSYRGFSLNNEQFF.

This sequence joins TRBV18 and TRBJ2-7, with a possible D match to TRBD1 (6 bases). Trimming removed 5 bases at V and 4 bases at J, with 21 bases between. Germline V CDR1 and CDR2: KGHSH, LQKENI. This CDR3 spans 16 amino acids. CDR3 DNA: TGTGCCAGCTCAAATTCTGAGGGGGAGAGGCCGTACGAGCAGTACTTC. Its protein is CASSNSEGERPYEQYF.

Concerning this clone itself: Other DNA sequences from this sample encode an identical CDR3 as well. The CDR3 DNA sequence: TGTGCCAGCAGCGTAGATAGGGGGCCTTACGAGCAGTACTTC. This translates into CASSVDRGPYEQYF. This rearrangement joins TRBV9 to TRBJ2-7, with 7 bases lining up with TRBD1. The CDR3 is 14 amino acids. V shed 0 bases and J 4 bases; nucleotides not matched to a gene: 4. Germline assignment: CDR1 SGDLS and CDR2 YYNGEE.

J is TRBJ2-3 and V is TRBV7-8; D might be TRBD1 or TRBD2, each matching 5 bases. There are 14 residues in the CDR3. V lost 5 bases, J lost 6 bases, and 15 bases lay in between. Germline assignment: CDR1 SGHVS and CDR2 FQNEAQ. The DNA of the CDR3 is TGTGCCAGCAGCCCCACCCGGGGCGGGGATACGCAGTATTTT. Protein: CASSPTRGGDTQYF.

A note on this clone: This sample also contains other DNA sequences that code for the same CDR3. This chain connects TRBV7-8 to TRBJ1-1, with a tentative D call TRBD1 (6 bases). Trimming shortened V by 1 base and J by 1 base, and 7 bases separated the two germline ends. The CDR3 is made up of 14 amino acids. Per the germline V gene, CDR1 is SGHVS and CDR2 is FQNEAQ. CDR3 nucleotide sequence: TGTGCCAGCAGCTTAGTAGGGGGGAACACTGAAGCTTTCTTT. This gives the protein CASSLVGGNTEAFF.

As concerns this clone: Other DNA sequences in this specimen translate into the identical CDR3. The chain joins TRBV5-6 to TRBJ2-1, with D perhaps TRBD1 (5 bases). The CDR3 totals 15 residues. Deletions cut 0 bases from V and 0 bases from J, with 7 bases between. Per the germline V gene, CDR1 is SGHDT and CDR2 is YYEEEE. CDR3 in DNA: TGTGCCAGCAGCTTGGGACAGAACTCCTACAATGAGCAGTTCTTC. The encoded protein is CASSLGQNSYNEQFF.

The chain recombines TRBV6-1 with TRBJ2-1; the D gene is possibly TRBD2 (6 bases). The CDR3 runs 14 residues. Germline CDR1 and CDR2: MNHNS and SASEGT. The V end was cut by 4 bases, the J end by 7 bases, with 14 bases between. The CDR3, as DNA: TGTGCCAGCAGTGCCCGAGGGACTGCAAATGAGCAGTTCTTC. This gives the protein CASSARGTANEQFF.

The J gene is TRBJ1-1, the V gene TRBV27; D is perhaps TRBD1 (5 bases). Trimming pared 4 bases from V and 2 bases from J, leaving 14 bases between. This CDR3 comprises 15 residues. Per the germline V gene, CDR1 is MNHEY and CDR2 is SMNVEV (reference sequence). The CDR3 is CASSSLQAPNTEAFF. The CDR3 DNA sequence: TGTGCCAGCAGTTCACTACAGGCCCCCAACACTGAAGCTTTCTTT.

J is TRBJ2-1 and V is TRBV7-6; D remains ambiguous. This CDR3 region has 13 residues. Germline V gene data show CDR1 as SGHVS and CDR2 as FNYEAQ. The germline V and J ends were trimmed by 3 bases and 8 bases, with 11 bases remaining between them. In DNA form, the CDR3 reads TGTGCCAGCAGCTTCAGTAGGGTCGATGAGCAGTTCTTC. Amino acid sequence: CASSFSRVDEQFF.

V and J are TRBV28 and TRBJ2-2; D call uncertain. This CDR3 region has 16 residues. V lost 6 bases and J lost 0, with 14 bases in between. Germline V gene data show CDR1 as MDHEN and CDR2 as SYDVKM. CDR3 sequence (DNA): TGTGCCAGCAGCCCCCGACGGGTTGCGAACACCGGGGAGCTGTTTTTT. It encodes CASSPRRVANTGELFF.

This sequence joins TRBV4-1 and TRBJ2-5, with 11 bases lining up with TRBD2. This CDR3 comprises 17 residues. Germline V lookup: CDR1 MGHRA, CDR2 YSYEKL. The V segment lost 4 bases and the J segment 1 base; nucleotides outside the gene matches: 8. CDR3 sequence: CASSPISSGRAQETQYF. The CDR3 nucleotides are TGCGCCAGCAGCCCTATCAGTAGCGGGAGGGCCCAAGAGACCCAGTACTTC.